The subject of this entry is one TCR beta chain. The data originate from a study of blood T cell repertoires in COVID-19. Study details: PBMCs, B-cell-depleted T cells, or T cells provided the cDNA or gDNA that made up the material.

Germline-derived CDR1 and CDR2 are SGHRS and YFSETQ. V was clipped by 3 bases and J by 7 bases; unmatched bases: 8. This CDR3 spans 15 amino acids. Source study methods: Nucleated cell counts were estimated from reference gene primer amplification. Produced via immunoSEQ multiplex PCR; TCRdb's table is partial and in-frame only. The V and J calls and clone size are taken from that table; D and trimming were inferred from the DNA. This table holds 65,000 to 80,000 clones, roughly nine tenths found once. V gene TRBV5-1 combines with J gene TRBJ2-3; 10 bases match TRBD2. Sample: peripheral blood. The TCR was taken from an elderly man in a cohort sampled during active COVID-19. The chain's CDR3 is CASSSSSGGSNTQYF. CDR3 coding DNA: TGCGCCAGCAGCTCCTCTAGCGGGGGCTCGAATACGCAGTATTTT.